The rows below give T cell receptor beta chains drawn from one sample of a study of T cells in Graves' hyperthyroidism and ophthalmopathy. TCRdb processed the multiplex PCR reads anew with MiXCR; each CDR3 protein has one entry. Of approximately 370,000 distinct CDR3 sequences in the sample, just under 15% were seen once. Sequencing was carried out using blood. These receptors were collected from a woman aged 30 to 39 with Graves' hyperthyroidism. Each CDR3 is given with its conserved first and last residue. The D gene is left open where the match is weak. A clone size is listed for some rows: how often the clone was seen (once, few, many), or a class if it is expanded.

d_call | j_call | clone_size | v_call | cdr3_nt | cdr3_aa
. | TRBJ2-5 | few | TRBV10-3 | TGTGCCATCAGTGAGTCAGGTGAAGAGACCCAGTACTTC | CAISESGEETQYF
. | TRBJ1-6 | many | TRBV2 | TGTGCCAGCAGTGAGGGGGTCGATAATTCACCCCTCCACTTT | CASSEGVDNSPLHF
TRBD2 | TRBJ2-1 | . | TRBV11-2 | TGTGCCAGCAACTTTAGATTACTAGCGGCATACAATGAGCAGTTCTTC | CASNFRLLAAYNEQFF
. | TRBJ2-7 | many | TRBV5-6 | TGTGCCAGCAGTGTTCGGGTCTCCTACGAGCAGTACTTC | CASSVRVSYEQYF
. | TRBJ2-5 | . | TRBV29-1 | TGCAGCGTTGAAATAGCGGAAGAGACCCAGTACTTC | CSVEIAEETQYF
TRBD1 | TRBJ2-3 | . | TRBV29-1 | TGCAGCGTTGTTCAGGGGGCTGCAGATACGCAGTATTTT | CSVVQGAADTQYF
. | TRBJ2-1 | many | TRBV18 | TGTGCCAGCTCACCAACTAAGTACAATGAGCAGTTCTTC | CASSPTKYNEQFF
TRBD2 | TRBJ2-2 | many | TRBV29-1 | TGCAGCGTTGTAGGCGGGAGTGTTACCGGGGAGCTGTTTTTT | CSVVGGSVTGELFF
. | TRBJ1-5 | many | TRBV20-1 | TGCAGTGTAAGCCAGGGGAATCAGCCCCAGCATTTT | CSVSQGNQPQHF
. | TRBJ1-2 | many | TRBV6-1 | TGTGCCAGCAGTGAAAGCTATGGCATCTATGGCTACACCTTC | CASSESYGIYGYTF
. | TRBJ2-7 | many | TRBV20-1 | TGCAGTGCTAGCGAGCCCACGGGCTACGAGCAGTACTTC | CSASEPTGYEQYF
TRBD2 | TRBJ2-3 | . | TRBV5-8 | TGTGCCAGCAGCTTGGGGCGGGCAGAAGGCGAACTAGCGGGAGTCGTCACAGATACGCAGTATTTT | CASSLGRAEGELAGVVTDTQYF
. | TRBJ2-7 | . | TRBV20-1 | TGCAGTGCCACAACGGAGGGGGCGGACGAGCAGTACTTC | CSATTEGADEQYF
TRBD2 | TRBJ2-1 | many | TRBV7-6 | TGTGCCAGCAGCTTAGGTTCCCATTGGGGGAGGGACTACAATGAGCAGTTCTTC | CASSLGSHWGRDYNEQFF
TRBD1 | TRBJ2-7 | many | TRBV20-1 | TGCAGTGCTAGCATGGGGACAGCCGTTACCTACGAGCAGTACTTC | CSASMGTAVTYEQYF
TRBD1 | TRBJ2-3 | . | TRBV10-1 | TGCGCCAGCAGTATGGGACAGAGCACAGATACGCAGTATTTT | CASSMGQSTDTQYF
. | TRBJ1-1 | many | TRBV12-3/TRBV12-4 | TGTGCCAGCAGTTTAGCGATTCAGTCGAACACTGAAGCTTTCTTT | CASSLAIQSNTEAFF
. | TRBJ1-1 | . | TRBV6-4 | TGTGCCAGCATAATGCCTGGTACTAGGGTCACTGAAGCTTTCTTT | CASIMPGTRVTEAFF
. | TRBJ1-3 | few | TRBV5-1 | TGCGCCAGCAGCTTGCGCGGGACAACCTCTGGAAACACCATATATTTT | CASSLRGTTSGNTIYF
TRBD1 | TRBJ1-2 | many | TRBV28 | TGTGCCAGCAGAAAACCACAGGGGTTCGGCTATGGCTACACCTTC | CASRKPQGFGYGYTF
. | TRBJ1-5 | many | TRBV27 | TGTGCCAGCAGTTTGGTGACAGGTCAGCCCCAGCATTTT | CASSLVTGQPQHF
. | TRBJ1-3 | few | TRBV5-5 | TGTGCCAGCAGCTTGGAACAAGCCTCTGGAAACACCATATATTTT | CASSLEQASGNTIYF
. | TRBJ1-4 | few | TRBV30 | TGTGCCTGGAGTGACGGGGGGGGGGATGAAAAACTGTTTTTT | CAWSDGGGDEKLFF
TRBD2 | TRBJ2-1 | . | TRBV20-1 | TGCAGTGCTAGAATAGGGACGGGGGGGGATGAGCAGTTCTTC | CSARIGTGGDEQFF
. | TRBJ2-1 | many | TRBV2 | TGTGCCAGCAGTGAAGAGGGGGTTAGCTACAATGAGCAGTTCTTC | CASSEEGVSYNEQFF
. | TRBJ1-1 | few | TRBV7-9 | TGTGCCAGCAGCTTACTCTCTTGGAGCTACACTGAAGCTTTCTTT | CASSLLSWSYTEAFF
. | TRBJ2-7 | many | TRBV18 | TGTGCCAGCTCACGACTTACCGGGACGGCGGCCTACGAGCAGTACTTC | CASSRLTGTAAYEQYF
TRBD2 | TRBJ2-1 | many | TRBV20-1 | TGCAGTGCCAATCCCGGGACTAGCGACTACAATGAGCAGTTCTTC | CSANPGTSDYNEQFF
. | TRBJ2-2 | many | TRBV5-6 | TGTGCCAGCAGCTTGCCAGGGGTAAACACCGGGGAGCTGTTTTTT | CASSLPGVNTGELFF
. | TRBJ2-7 | many | TRBV20-1 | TGCAGTGCGCCTTCGATCTCCTACGAGCAGTACTTC | CSAPSISYEQYF
TRBD1 | TRBJ2-3 | many | TRBV28 | TGTGCCAGCAGTCCAAGGCGTTGGGACAGGGGCACAGATACGCAGTATTTT | CASSPRRWDRGTDTQYF